The 26 T cell receptor beta chains below were found in one sample sequenced in a study of shared clonotypes between healthy human individuals. Sequenced by immunoSEQ multiplex PCR; TCRdb stores in-frame clones only, minus some. The data show hundreds of thousands of clones, with roughly 72% seen just once and 1.5% to 2% held by the top ten. Sequencing was performed on memory CD4+ T cells sorted from blood. The subset was: CD45RA-negative fraction. The receptors come from a young woman in good health.

This clone was seen only once. The chain combines TRBV5-1 with TRBJ2-2; tentatively, D is TRBD1 (6 bases). Germline V CDR1 and CDR2: SGHRS, YFSETQ. Trimming stripped 4 bases from V and 2 bases from J, with 9 bases between. This CDR3 contains 14 residues. The CDR3 here is CASSETGNTGELFF. CDR3 in DNA: TGCGCCAGCAGCGAGACAGGAAACACCGGGGAGCTGTTTTTT.

The CDR3 DNA follows: TGCGCCAGCAGCCATTCGGTCAGAGAGCCCACCGGGGAGCTGTTTTTT. Translation: CASSHSVREPTGELFF. The chain recombines TRBV4-1 with TRBJ2-2; D call uncertain. Germline assignment: CDR1 MGHRA and CDR2 YSYEKL. This CDR3 comprises 16 residues. Trimming took 3 bases from V and 4 from J, leaving 15 bases between them.

The V call is TRBV18, the J call TRBJ2-3; D is uncertain. Germline V gene lookup returns CDR1 KGHSH and CDR2 LQKENI. V lost 1 base to trimming and J lost 7 bases, with 18 bases between them. This CDR3 is built from 16 residues. CDR3 in DNA: TGTGCCAGCTCACCACTGGTTTCAGACGTGAGGTATACGCAGTATTTT. Translating gives CASSPLVSDVRYTQYF.

This clone appeared a few times. The DNA is omitted, as the CDR3 cannot be located on it reliably, and the CDR3 follows TCRdb's listing. V is TRBV12-2 and J is TRBJ2-3; the table's D call TRBD1 went unverified against the DNA. TRBV12-2 is given as a pseudogene. The CDR3 extends over 15 residues, inclusive of both ends. CDR3 in amino acids: CASRFGQGSTDTQYF.

The chain combines TRBV28 with TRBJ2-1; D gene unclear. The V end was cut by 3 bases, the J end by 2 bases, with 8 bases between. CDR3 length equals 14 residues. Germline CDR1 is MDHEN and CDR2 is SYDVKM. CDR3 protein: CASSFGDAYNEQFF. In DNA form, the CDR3 reads TGTGCCAGCAGTTTCGGCGATGCCTACAATGAGCAGTTCTTC.

In regard to this clone: A much larger clone sits a single nucleotide away, making a read error possible. The chain combines TRBV5-1 with TRBJ2-5; D remains ambiguous. CDR1 SGHRS and CDR2 YFSETQ come from the germline V gene. V was shortened by 0 bases and J by 5 bases, with 2 bases between the two germline ends. This CDR3 has 11 amino acids. The CDR3 loop is CASSLDETQYF. Written as DNA, the CDR3 is TGCGCCAGCAGCTTGGATGAGACCCAGTACTTC.

This chain links TRBV6-1 with TRBJ2-3; 7 nucleotides match TRBD2. The germline V gene has CDR1 MNHNS and CDR2 SASEGT. The length of the CDR3 is 14 residues. V shed 4 bases, J shed 4 bases, and the junction held 5 bases outside the gene matches. The CDR3 reads CASSVGAGPDTQYF. Written as DNA, the CDR3 is TGTGCCAGCAGTGTTGGAGCGGGACCAGATACGCAGTATTTT.

The chain is built from TRBV28 and TRBJ2-1; 8 positions agree with TRBD2. This CDR3 region has 15 residues. V shed 5 bases, J shed 4 bases, and the junction held 7 bases outside the gene matches. Germline V gives CDR1 MDHEN, CDR2 SYDVKM. CDR3 in amino acids: CASSQWGGRYNEQFF. CDR3 sequence (DNA): TGTGCCAGCAGTCAATGGGGCGGGAGGTACAATGAGCAGTTCTTC.

The chain recombines TRBV19 with TRBJ1-2, with TRBD1 matching over 8 bases. Per the germline V gene, CDR1 is LNHDA and CDR2 is SQIVND (reference sequence). The V and J ends lost 4 bases and 4 bases, in that order; junction bases with no gene match: 8. There are 15 residues in the CDR3. The CDR3 bases are TGTGCCAGTAGTACCTCCCGACAGGGGCCCTATGGCTACACCTTC. Its protein product is CASSTSRQGPYGYTF.

The chain is built from TRBV7-2 and TRBJ2-5; D may be TRBD1 (5 bases). The germline V gene encodes CDR1 SGHTA and CDR2 FQGNSA. The CDR3 loop spans 13 amino acids. V lost 5 bases and J lost 2, with 9 bases in between. CDR3 region: CASSPREQETQYF. CDR3 bases: TGTGCCAGCAGCCCCAGGGAACAAGAGACCCAGTACTTC. Filled out from reference TRBV7-2 and TRBJ2-5, the complete variable domain reads GAGVSQSPSNKVTEKGKDVELRCDPISGHTALYWYRQSLGQGLEFLIYFQGNSAPDKSGLPSDRFSAERTGGSVSTLTIQRTQQEDSAVYLCASSPREQETQYFGPGTRLLVL.

This clone was counted at least ten times. The gene calls are TRBV5-1 and TRBJ2-2; D gene uncertain. This CDR3 spans 16 amino acids. CDR1 and CDR2 (germline): SGHRS, YFSETQ. V was clipped by 0 bases and J by 0 bases, with 9 bases between them. CDR3 region: CASSLGTATNTGELFF. CDR3 DNA sequence: TGCGCCAGCAGCTTGGGTACTGCAACGAACACCGGGGAGCTGTTTTTT.

The CDR3, as DNA: TGTGCCAGTGCCCTACAGGGGGCAACAGATACGCAGTATTTT. Amino acid sequence: CASALQGATDTQYF. The chain is built from TRBV9 and TRBJ2-3; TRBD1 matches 9 bases. Trimming removed 8 bases from V and 3 bases from J; junction bases left unmatched: 7. Germline V gene sequence: CDR1 SGDLS, CDR2 YYNGEE. CDR3 length: 14 amino acids.

The CDR3 loop is CASSLSAGANHEQYF. The CDR3 region has the DNA TGTGCCAGCAGCTTAAGCGCAGGGGCTAACCACGAGCAGTACTTC. The chain couples TRBV7-9 to TRBJ2-7; D may be TRBD1 (6 bases). CDR3 length: 15 amino acids. V dropped 2 bases and J dropped 5 bases, with 16 bases sitting between them. Germline V gene lookup returns CDR1 SEHNR and CDR2 FQNEAQ (reference sequence).

This clone was found once. The CDR3 bases are TGTGCCAGCAGCCCCTGGACTGGCACTTACGAGCAGTACTTC. This translates into CASSPWTGTYEQYF. The chain has TRBV7-2 and TRBJ2-7; D perhaps matches TRBD2 (5 bases). V lost 5 bases and J lost 4, with 15 bases in between. This CDR3 contains 14 residues. Germline V lookup: CDR1 SGHTA, CDR2 FQGNSA. The entire variable domain, with the rest obtained from reference TRBV7-2 and TRBJ2-7, is as follows: GAGVSQSPSNKVTEKGKDVELRCDPISGHTALYWYRQSLGQGLEFLIYFQGNSAPDKSGLPSDRFSAERTGGSVSTLTIQRTQQEDSAVYLCASSPWTGTYEQYFGPGTRLTVT.

The chain uses TRBV5-1 and TRBJ2-7; D gene ambiguous. The CDR3 sequence is 14 residues long. Germline values: CDR1 SGHRS, CDR2 YFSETQ. Trimming stripped 4 bases from V and 2 bases from J, with 13 bases between. For the CDR3, the DNA is TGCGCCAGCAGCCCGGTGGGCAATACCTACGAGCAGTACTTC. Translated, it gives CASSPVGNTYEQYF.

The chain is built from TRBV6-1 and TRBJ1-5; D gene uncertain. The CDR3 loop spans 15 amino acids. V dropped 2 bases and J dropped 6 bases, with 14 bases sitting between them. CDR1 and CDR2 (germline): MNHNS, SASEGT. The CDR3 DNA sequence: TGTGCCAGCAGTGAAATATGGGGAGCCAGTCAGCCCCAGCATTTT. Translation gives CASSEIWGASQPQHF.

This clone was counted once. The chain uses TRBV7-8 and TRBJ2-1, with TRBD2 identical over 9 bases. Germline V gene lookup returns CDR1 SGHVS and CDR2 FQNEAQ. Unmatched junction bases numbered 16, after V lost 2 bases and J lost 8 bases. The CDR3 totals 18 residues. The CDR3 region is CASSLLRAYGGRGDEQFF. CDR3 nucleotide sequence: TGTGCCAGCAGCTTATTGCGAGCGTATGGCGGGAGGGGCGATGAGCAGTTCTTC.

The rearrangement joins TRBV7-9 to TRBJ2-2, with D tentatively TRBD1 or TRBD2 (5 bases each). Germline V gene data show CDR1 as SEHNR and CDR2 as FQNEAQ (reference sequence). The CDR3 length is 15 residues. V dropped 1 base and J dropped 7 bases, with 13 bases sitting between them. CDR3 nucleotide sequence: TGTGCCAGCAGCTTAGACGGAGCGAGGGGCGGGGAGCTGTTTTTT. Translating gives CASSLDGARGGELFF. The whole variable domain, remainder taken from reference TRBV7-9 and TRBJ2-2, is DTGVSQNPRHKITKRGQNVTFRCDPISEHNRLYWYRQTLGQGPEFLTYFQNEAQLEKSRLLSDRFSAERPKGSFSTLEIQRTEQGDSAMYLCASSLDGARGGELFFGEGSRLTVL.

Comments on this clone: This may come from a read error, since a much larger clone is one base off. The sample holds other DNA sequences that translate to the same CDR3. The V gene is TRBV11-1, the J gene TRBJ1-1; D remains ambiguous. V lost 4 bases to trimming and J lost 3 bases, with 9 bases between them. This CDR3 is 13 amino acids long. CDR1 is SGHAT and CDR2 is FQDESV in the germline V gene (reference sequence). CDR3 sequence reads: CASSSQRDTEAFF. The CDR3 coding sequence is TGTGCCAGCAGCTCCCAGCGGGACACTGAAGCTTTCTTT.

The CDR3 loop is CASSTGAGNIQYF. In DNA form, the CDR3 reads TGTGCCAGCAGCACCGGGGCGGGAAACATTCAGTACTTC. The chain joins TRBV14 to TRBJ2-4; either TRBD1 or TRBD2 may supply D (5 bases each). The length of the CDR3 is 13 residues. V dropped 5 bases and J dropped 6 bases, with 11 bases sitting between them. The germline V gene encodes CDR1 SGHDN and CDR2 FVKESK.

V and J are TRBV5-4 and TRBJ2-2; D remains unclear. Trimming pared 4 bases from V and 7 bases from J, leaving 14 bases between. This CDR3 is 14 amino acids long. Germline assignment: CDR1 SGHNT and CDR2 YYREEE (reference sequence). CDR3 coding DNA: TGTGCCAGCAGCACGGGTCTATCGGGCGGGGAGCTGTTTTTT. Translating gives CASSTGLSGGELFF.

The rearrangement uses TRBV15 and TRBJ2-1; the match to TRBD1 covers 10 bases. Germline-derived CDR1 and CDR2 are LNHNV and YYDKDF (reference sequence). This CDR3 is built from 16 residues. The junction had 13 bases not matched to a gene; V was cut back by 4 bases and J by 10 bases. The DNA of the CDR3 is TGTGCCACCAGCATGAGGTTCGGGACAGGGGCAGCCGAGCAGTTCTTC. This translates into CATSMRFGTGAAEQFF. Full variable domain (missing parts from reference TRBV15 and TRBJ2-1): DAMVIQNPRYQVTQFGKPVTLSCSQTLNHNVMYWYQQKSSQAPKLLFHYYDKDFNNEADTPDNFQSRRPNTSFCFLDIRSPGLGDTAMYLCATSMRFGTGAAEQFFGPGTRLTVL.

This clone occurred a few times. V gene TRBV28 combines with J gene TRBJ1-2, with TRBD1 identical over 9 bases. The CDR3 covers 13 residues. Germline CDR1 MDHEN, CDR2 SYDVKM. J lost 8 bases, V lost 10 bases, and 11 bases had no gene match. The chain's CDR3 is CATRTGDFWGYTF. The CDR3 region has the DNA TGTGCCACCAGGACAGGGGACTTTTGGGGCTACACCTTC.

J is TRBJ1-2 and V is TRBV10-3; maybe TRBD1 (5 bases). The germline CDR1 and CDR2 sequences are ENHRY and SYGVKD. V lost 4 bases to trimming and J lost 3 bases, with 9 bases between them. The CDR3 length is 13 residues. The CDR3 DNA sequence: TGTGCCATCAGTGTGGCGGGGGACTATGGCTACACCTTC. Its translation: CAISVAGDYGYTF.

The CDR3 sequence is CSPNRNTEAFF. CDR3 nucleotides: TGCAGTCCTAACAGGAACACTGAAGCTTTCTTT. The chain recombines TRBV20-1 with TRBJ1-1; D is ambiguous. CDR1 is DFQATT, CDR2 SNEGSKA, per germline (reference sequence). The V gene lost 8 bases and the J gene lost 1 base, with 8 bases spanning the gap. The CDR3 extends over 11 amino acids.

In DNA, the CDR3 is TGTGCCAGCAGCTCCACCGTCAAGAGCAATCAGCCCCAGCATTTT. Amino acids: CASSSTVKSNQPQHF. The V and J genes are TRBV28 and TRBJ1-5; D not resolved. In germline, CDR1 is MDHEN, CDR2 SYDVKM. With 6 bases removed from V and 1 base from J, the gap between germline ends came to 13 bases. The CDR3 has 15 residues.